The 8 T cell receptor beta chains listed next were all sequenced from one sample in a study of shared clonotypes between healthy human individuals. CD45RO-negative, CCR7-positively selected cells formed the naive CD8 fraction, excluding terminally differentiated effector memory CD45RA+ cells. TCRdb keeps only in-frame clones here, not all; method: immunoSEQ multiplex PCR. This sample carries around 550,000 clones, about 95% of them seen once, and the ten largest clones take 0.095% to 0.14%. Sequencing was performed on naive CD8+ T cells sorted from blood. The receptors originated from a woman under 40 in good health.

V is TRBV7-8 and J is TRBJ1-1; D unresolved. CDR3 length equals 15 residues. V was shortened by 1 base and J by 3 bases, with 12 bases between the two germline ends. CDR1 and CDR2 from the germline V gene are SGHVS and FQNEAQ. In nucleotides, the CDR3 is TGTGCCAGCAGCTTAGGGGGTTCCCCTGACACTGAAGCTTTCTTT. Residues: CASSLGGSPDTEAFF.

CDR3 sequence reads: CASSWGQGIHDTQYF. CDR3 in DNA: TGTGCCAGCAGCTGGGGACAGGGAATTCATGATACGCAGTATTTT. V usage is TRBV5-6 and J usage is TRBJ2-3; 9 bases align to TRBD1. CDR1 is SGHDT and CDR2 is YYEEEE in the germline V gene. V shed 3 bases, J shed 6 bases, and the junction held 8 bases outside the gene matches. CDR3 length equals 15 residues.

V usage is TRBV14 and J usage is TRBJ2-1; D is unclear. CDR1 and CDR2 from the germline V gene are SGHDN and FVKESK. The CDR3 runs 11 residues. V was trimmed by 3 bases and J by 7 bases, leaving 4 bases between them. The CDR3 bases are TGTGCCAGCAGCCATTCGAATGAGCAGTTCTTC. Its protein product is CASSHSNEQFF.

This chain links TRBV10-3 with TRBJ2-5; no clear D. The V end was cut by 2 bases, the J end by 5 bases, with 6 bases between. The CDR3 is 12 residues long. Germline values: CDR1 ENHRY, CDR2 SYGVKD. The CDR3 DNA reads TGTGCCATCAGTGAGGAAAATGAGACCCAGTACTTC. It encodes CAISEENETQYF.

The gene calls are TRBV28 and TRBJ2-3; 8 bases are a match to TRBD2. CDR1 MDHEN and CDR2 SYDVKM come from the germline V gene. J lost 7 bases, V lost 6 bases, and 12 bases had no gene match. The CDR3 runs to 15 residues. This chain's CDR3 is CASSPLVTSGYTQYF. CDR3 bases: TGTGCCAGCAGCCCGTTGGTTACTAGCGGCTATACGCAGTATTTT.

The chain is built from TRBV27 and TRBJ2-1; tentative D call: TRBD1 (6 bases). This CDR3 has 13 amino acids. V was clipped by 5 bases and J by 4 bases, with 9 bases between them. The germline CDR1 and CDR2 sequences are MNHEY and SMNVEV (reference sequence). CDR3 coding DNA: TGTGCCAGCAGTATCGGACAGTACAATGAGCAGTTCTTC. Residues: CASSIGQYNEQFF.

This clone occurred once. V and J are TRBV11-2 and TRBJ1-1, with D uncertain. The CDR3 contains 14 residues. V was pared by 1 base and J by 1 base, with 7 bases between. Per the germline V gene, CDR1 is SGHAT and CDR2 is FQNNGV. The CDR3 DNA follows: TGTGCCAGCAGCTTAGCTTGGGAGAACACTGAAGCTTTCTTT. Its translation is CASSLAWENTEAFF.

This clone was seen just once. The rearrangement joins TRBV28 to TRBJ2-1; 13 bases are shared with TRBD2. Trimming at V came to 10 bases and at J to 8 bases, leaving 17 bases not matched to a gene. Germline-derived CDR1 and CDR2 are MDHEN and SYDVKM. CDR3 length: 17 residues. CDR3 sequence: CATSSDTRTSGSDEQFF. The CDR3, as DNA: TGTGCCACATCTTCAGATACGAGGACTAGCGGGAGCGATGAGCAGTTCTTC.